This is a list of T cell receptor beta chains from one sample in a study of cytomegalovirus exposure and HLA in healthy donors. Sequencing used immunoSEQ multiplex PCR; TCRdb keeps in-frame clones, though not all of them. This sample has about 160,000 clones, with more than 65% found just once. The sequenced material came from PBMCs. These receptors came from a young man in good health and CMV-seropositive. CDR3s leave out the opening cysteine and the closing phenylalanine or tryptophan.

v_call: TRBV25-1; cdr3_aa: ASSEYGQGANTEAF
v_call: TRBV11-2; cdr3_aa: ASSLDSLANYGYT
v_call: TRBV18; cdr3_aa: ASSPIDGGNTEAF
v_call: TRBV5-4; cdr3_aa: ASRGGTGTVTDTQY
v_call: TRBV19; cdr3_aa: ASSPPGDGYT
v_call: TRBV10-1; cdr3_aa: ASSPPGLVGNNEQF
v_call: TRBV19; cdr3_aa: ASSVGLRGTEAF
v_call: TRBV27; cdr3_aa: ASSLTDGTIKF
v_call: TRBV2; cdr3_aa: ASSVYRVGGYT
v_call: TRBV11-3; cdr3_aa: ASSLDPTGLVT
v_call: TRBV25-1; cdr3_aa: ASTKSGKGNYEQY
v_call: TRBV4-1; cdr3_aa: ASSRSVQFGTDTQY
v_call: TRBV7-8; cdr3_aa: ASSYAGMDRRTSLYNEQF
v_call: TRBV10-3; cdr3_aa: AISEFDSTDYGYT
v_call: TRBV7-3; cdr3_aa: ASSLLGQTTGELF
v_call: TRBV4-1; cdr3_aa: ASSQAKFRDRASRNTGELF
v_call: TRBV10-1; cdr3_aa: ASSAPAGGQF
v_call: TRBV5-1; cdr3_aa: ASSSGQGGTEAF
v_call: TRBV27; cdr3_aa: ASSPLLREGSMEQF
v_call: TRBV7-9; cdr3_aa: ASSSDRVGYNEQF
v_call: TRBV13; cdr3_aa: ASSIGRVGGYSYNEQF
v_call: TRBV27; cdr3_aa: ASRQANEQF
v_call: TRBV19; cdr3_aa: ASSIWALGSEAF
v_call: TRBV5-1; cdr3_aa: ASSLEQGYGYT
v_call: TRBV7-9; cdr3_aa: ASSYPEGGIGEKLF